The T cell receptor (beta chain) under discussion was sequenced for a study of blood T cell repertoires in COVID-19. At the level of the study: Acute and convalescent COVID-19 samples came from the United States, Italy and Spain.

Libraries were prepared by immunoSEQ multiplex PCR; TCRdb keeps only in-frame clonotypes and omits some of them. This sample carries 250,000 to 300,000 clones, 75% to 90% of them seen once, and the ten largest clones take about 12%. In germline, CDR1 is ENHRY, CDR2 SYGVKD. The CDR3 loop spans 12 amino acids. V lost 4 bases and J 5 bases, leaving 9 bases between the germline ends. The sequenced sample was peripheral blood. The receptor was isolated from a woman aged 55-70 years with acute or convalescent COVID-19. The rearrangement joins TRBV10-3 to TRBJ2-7; unclear D gene. CDR3 bases: TGTGCCATCAGTGGCGTAAACGACGAGCAGTACTTC. This codes for CAISGVNDEQYF.